This is a list of T cell receptor beta chains from one sample in a study of radiotherapy plus CTLA-4 blockade in lung cancer. The assay was immunoSEQ multiplex PCR, and TCRdb's table has in-frame clones only and misses some. The sample yields roughly 130,000 clones, about 90% seen once. Material: peripheral blood, obtained from a patient treated with radiotherapy plus ipilimumab. Receptor source: a human donor with non-small cell lung cancer that progressed on radiotherapy plus ipilimumab. The CDR3 runs from the conserved cysteine through the conserved F or W. A D gene is named only where the DNA matches it firmly. Clone size is shown for a subset of rows, as once, few, many or a class of expanded clone.

TRBJ1-1	TRBV18	.	TRBD1	CASSPVMSGGRVNTEAFF	TGTGCCAGCTCCCCCGTGATGTCAGGGGGTAGGGTGAACACTGAAGCTTTCTTT
TRBJ2-3	TRBV7-9	.	.	CASSALTRSLDTQYF	TGTGCCAGCAGCGCCCTGACGAGGAGTCTAGATACGCAGTATTTT
TRBJ2-5	TRBV7-8	few	.	CASSFRLRETQYF	TGTGCCAGCAGCTTCAGATTGAGGGAGACCCAGTACTTC
TRBJ1-2	TRBV30	.	.	CAWSTPDQDRLSYGYTF	TGTGCCTGGAGTACTCCGGATCAGGACAGACTTTCCTATGGCTACACCTTC
TRBJ1-4	TRBV2	.	TRBD1	CASSRDSNEKLFF	TGTGCCAGCAGCCGGGACAGTAATGAAAAACTGTTTTTT
TRBJ2-7	TRBV9	.	TRBD2	CASNREGGFDEQYF	TGTGCCAGCAACAGAGAGGGAGGGTTCGACGAGCAGTACTTC
TRBJ1-5	TRBV21-1	.	.	CASSKVGDRTDSNQPQHF	TGTGCCAGCAGCAAAGTCGGGGACAGGACCGATAGCAATCAGCCCCAGCATTTT
TRBJ1-2	TRBV7-3	.	TRBD1	CASSFIPTTGGLGYGYTF	TGTGCCAGCAGCTTTATCCCCACGACAGGGGGCTTGGGCTATGGCTACACCTTC
TRBJ1-2	TRBV11-2	.	.	CASSSIRGKKNGYTF	TGTGCCAGCAGCTCCATCCGGGGAAAAAAGAATGGCTACACCTTC
TRBJ2-7	TRBV5-4	.	.	CASSTTGSRGEQYF	TGTGCCAGCAGTACGACGGGGTCTCGGGGAGAGCAGTACTTC
TRBJ2-1	TRBV4-3	.	TRBD2	CASSQDPSGTYNEQFF	TGCGCCAGCAGCCAAGATCCCAGCGGGACCTACAATGAGCAGTTCTTC
TRBJ2-3	TRBV4-1	.	TRBD1	CASSQEQGALDTQYF	TGCGCCAGCAGCCAAGAACAGGGGGCTTTAGATACGCAGTATTTT
TRBJ1-2	TRBV6-5	.	TRBD1	CASSYGDRANGYTF	TGTGCCAGCAGTTATGGCGACAGGGCGAATGGCTACACCTTC
TRBJ2-1	TRBV6-1	.	.	CASSVGKTYNEQFF	TGTGCCAGCAGTGTGGGGAAGACCTACAATGAGCAGTTCTTC
TRBJ2-1	TRBV6-5	.	.	CASSSQGAFNEQFF	TGTGCCAGCAGTTCCCAGGGTGCCTTCAATGAGCAGTTCTTC
TRBJ2-6	TRBV7-9	.	.	CASAVSGANVLTF	TGTGCTTCAGCGGTCTCTGGGGCCAACGTCCTGACTTTC
TRBJ2-1	TRBV5-1	.	TRBD2	CASSLVSLAGAPKVIEQFF	TGCGCCAGCAGCTTGGTTTCTCTAGCGGGAGCCCCTAAAGTTATTGAGCAGTTCTTC
TRBJ1-1	TRBV4-2	few	.	CASSQEGGRANTEAFF	TGTGCCAGCAGCCAAGAAGGAGGCAGAGCGAACACTGAAGCTTTCTTT
TRBJ1-2	TRBV6-1	.	TRBD1	CASSVTDRGYGYTF	TGCGCCAGCAGTGTGACGGACAGGGGGTATGGCTACACCTTC
TRBJ1-3	TRBV19	.	TRBD1	CATQGASGNTIYF	TGTGCCACCCAGGGGGCTTCTGGAAACACCATATATTTT
TRBJ1-1	TRBV2	.	.	CASSVGGNTEAFF	TGTGCCAGCAGTGTAGGGGGTAACACTGAAGCTTTCTTT
TRBJ1-4	TRBV5-1	once	.	CASSQQGPNEKLFF	TGCGCCAGCAGCCAACAGGGACCTAATGAAAAACTGTTTTTT
TRBJ2-1	TRBV2	.	TRBD2	CASSASGLSYNEQFF	TGTGCCAGCAGTGCTAGCGGGCTCTCCTACAATGAGCAGTTCTTC
TRBJ1-3	TRBV18	.	.	CASSLGDSGNTIYF	TGTGCCAGCTCACTTGGTGACTCTGGAAACACCATATATTTT
TRBJ2-3	TRBV10-1	.	TRBD2	CASSDLAGGPDTQYF	TGCGCCAGCAGTGATCTAGCGGGAGGTCCAGATACGCAGTATTTT
TRBJ1-4	TRBV18	.	.	CASSPLRGGTDEKLFF	TGTGCCAGCTCACCACTTCGAGGGGGAACAGACGAAAAACTGTTTTTT
TRBJ1-3	TRBV5-1	.	.	CASSLEGNTGNTIYF	TGCGCCAGCAGCTTGGAGGGCAACACTGGAAACACCATATATTTT
TRBJ1-1	TRBV6-5	.	.	CASSYSPQGTTEAFF	TGTGCCAGCAGTTACTCGCCACAGGGCACCACTGAAGCTTTCTTT
TRBJ1-2	TRBV19	.	TRBD1	CASSKPGQGSGYTF	TGTGCCAGTAGTAAGCCGGGACAGGGGTCCGGCTACACCTTC
TRBJ2-1	TRBV2	.	TRBD2	CASRNSGMYNEQFF	TGTGCCAGCAGGAATAGCGGGATGTACAATGAGCAGTTCTTC
TRBJ2-2	TRBV6-1	.	.	CASSRDGGADGELFF	TGTGCCAGCAGTCGCGATGGTGGGGCGGACGGGGAGCTGTTTTTT
TRBJ2-6	TRBV11-2	.	.	CASSLGVSGANVLTF	TGTGCCAGCAGCTTAGGAGTTTCTGGGGCCAACGTCCTGACTTTC
TRBJ2-3	TRBV15	.	.	CATSNPGSTDTQYF	TGTGCCACCAGCAACCCCGGAAGCACAGATACGCAGTATTTT
TRBJ1-3	TRBV12-5	few	TRBD1	CASGQGQSSGNTIYF	TGTGCTAGTGGTCAGGGACAGAGCTCTGGAAACACCATATATTTT
TRBJ2-7	TRBV28	.	.	CASSPEWGRPLDEQYF	TGTGCCAGCAGTCCGGAGTGGGGACGCCCACTCGACGAGCAGTACTTC
TRBJ2-7	TRBV10-3	.	.	CAIKGGYEQYF	TGTGCCATCAAAGGGGGGTACGAGCAGTACTTC
TRBJ2-7	TRBV5-1	.	TRBD1	CASSLEGQGPGQYF	TGCGCCAGCAGCTTGGAGGGACAGGGGCCTGGGCAGTACTTC
TRBJ1-1	TRBV18	.	TRBD1	CASSPDRGRVTEAFF	TGTGCCAGCTCACCGGACAGGGGGCGGGTAACTGAAGCTTTCTTT
TRBJ2-7	TRBV15	.	TRBD2	CATSRDRLAGVEQYF	TGTGCCACCAGCAGAGATCGACTAGCGGGAGTCGAGCAGTACTTC
TRBJ2-7	TRBV6-5	.	TRBD2	CASRLAGVYEQYF	TGTGCCAGTAGACTAGCGGGAGTCTACGAGCAGTACTTC
TRBJ2-1	TRBV19	.	TRBD2	CASIPTSGLDNEQFF	TGTGCCAGTATACCAACTAGCGGCCTAGACAATGAGCAGTTCTTC
TRBJ2-3	TRBV2	.	TRBD2	CASRGTSGTSTDTQYF	TGTGCCAGCAGGGGGACTAGCGGGACTAGCACAGATACGCAGTATTTT
TRBJ2-2	TRBV7-8	once	TRBD2	CASSQKAGGPTTGELFF	TGTGCCAGCAGTCAAAAAGCGGGAGGGCCGACCACCGGGGAGCTGTTTTTT
TRBJ2-7	TRBV6-1	.	TRBD1	CASSVSLKGGQGF	TGTGCCAGCAGTGTGAGCCTAAAGGGGGGACAGGGCTTC
TRBJ2-7	TRBV2	.	.	CASKGPGESSEQYF	TGTGCCAGCAAGGGACCGGGAGAATCCTCCGAGCAGTACTTC
TRBJ2-3	TRBV11-3	.	TRBD2	CASSLDLGGSSTDTQYF	TGTGCCAGCAGCTTAGATTTGGGCGGGAGTAGCACAGATACGCAGTATTTT
TRBJ2-7	TRBV14	.	.	CASSQGGDWRDLGEQYF	TGTGCCAGCAGCCAAGGTGGCGACTGGAGGGATTTAGGTGAGCAGTACTTC
TRBJ2-5	TRBV7-2	.	.	CASSLVFSETQYF	TGTGCCAGCAGCTTAGTTTTTTCGGAGACCCAGTACTTC
TRBJ1-2	TRBV27	.	TRBD1	CASSLLGQGVIYGYTF	TGTGCCAGCAGTTTACTTGGACAGGGCGTTATCTATGGCTACACCTTC
TRBJ1-4	TRBV11-3	.	.	CASAGTPTGDEKLFF	TGTGCCAGCGCAGGGACCCCGACAGGCGATGAAAAACTGTTTTTT
TRBJ2-7	TRBV10-2	.	.	CASSTSPSYEQYF	TGCGCCAGCAGTACTAGCCCATCCTACGAGCAGTACTTC
TRBJ2-7	TRBV10-1	few	TRBD2	CACPGGLDEQYF	TGCGCTTGCCCGGGAGGGTTGGACGAGCAGTACTTC
TRBJ2-3	TRBV5-1	.	.	CASSLADGGTDTQYF	TGCGCCAGCAGCTTGGCCGACGGGGGCACAGATACGCAGTATTTT
TRBJ1-1	TRBV30	.	.	CAWSVGANTEAFF	TGTGCCTGGAGTGTTGGTGCGAACACTGAAGCTTTCTTT
TRBJ1-3	TRBV7-9	few	TRBD1	CASSRQGPAGNTIYF	TGTGCCAGCAGCCGACAGGGACCGGCTGGAAACACCATATATTTT
TRBJ2-4	TRBV5-1	once	.	CASSSDQGNIQYF	TGCGCCAGCAGCTCGGACCAGGGGAACATTCAGTACTTC
TRBJ2-7	TRBV4-2	.	TRBD2	CASSQERTGGSAYEQYF	TGTGCCAGCAGCCAAGAACGCACGGGCGGGAGCGCCTACGAGCAGTACTTC
TRBJ2-7	TRBV6-6	.	TRBD2	CASTPSGRTYEQYF	TGTGCCAGCACCCCTAGCGGACGGACCTACGAGCAGTACTTC
TRBJ2-7	TRBV5-1	.	TRBD2	CASSPSPAGGRYEQYF	TGCGCCAGCAGCCCATCTCCAGCGGGAGGGCGGTACGAGCAGTACTTC
TRBJ2-1	TRBV6-5	.	.	CASRKEGEIREQFF	TGTGCCAGCAGGAAGGAGGGGGAAATTCGTGAGCAGTTCTTC